This paragraph covers one T cell receptor (beta chain) sequence. TCRdb ran MiXCR on the 5' RACE reads and lists one entry per CDR3 protein. The data hold around 310,000 distinct CDR3 sequences, with 20% to 25% observed a single time. These data are taken from a study of T-cell memory formation after mild COVID-19. CDR1 is KGHDR, CDR2 SFDVKD, per germline. Trimming removed 3 bases from V and 5 bases from J; junction bases left unmatched: 5. This CDR3 comprises 15 residues. This TCR came from a man younger than 35 who had mild COVID-19 (a few samples of this study predate the infection). Cell type and time point are not known. Sequenced sample: PBMCs or a T cell subset sorted from them (not recorded which). The J gene is TRBJ1-4, the V gene TRBV24-1; 7 bases agree with TRBD1. The CDR3 nucleotides are TGTGCCACCAGTGATCCTAGGGACAGCAATGAAAAACTGTTTTTT. Its protein product is CATSDPRDSNEKLFF.